One and the same sample provided the 3 T cell receptor beta chains below, sequenced in a study of beta chain features in type 1 diabetes. Findings and caveats of the study: All four CD4+ subsets of Type 1 diabetes patients contained TCRB CDR3s that were moderately but significantly shorter.

The sequenced template was cDNA made from the entire isolated RNA. Using immunoSEQ multiplex PCR, the repertoire was profiled, and TCRdb retains in-frame clones only, with some absent. Here the sample spans nearly 350,000 clones, 7% to 10% being singletons. For these receptors, no antigen is known. Sequencing was performed on central memory CD4+ T cells from blood. Every receptor here comes from a man aged 30 to 39 with type 1 diabetes.

This clone was seen a few times. The gene calls are TRBV29-1 and TRBJ1-4; D call uncertain. The germline V and J ends were trimmed by 6 bases and 6 bases, with 14 bases remaining between them. The length of the CDR3 is 13 residues. CDR1 and CDR2 (germline): SQVTM, ANQGSEA. CDR3 in amino acids: CSVKQRSHEKLFF. The DNA for the CDR3 is TGCAGCGTCAAACAGCGGTCCCATGAAAAACTGTTTTTT.

J is TRBJ2-1 and V is TRBV5-6; 9 nucleotides match TRBD2. Germline assignment: CDR1 SGHDT and CDR2 YYEEEE. The junction had 6 bases not matched to a gene; V was cut back by 2 bases and J by 0 bases. The CDR3 has 17 residues. The CDR3 DNA sequence: TGTGCCAGCAGCTTCTTTAGCGGGGGTTTCTCCTACAATGAGCAGTTCTTC. This gives the protein CASSFFSGGFSYNEQFF.

In this sample, this clone turned up a few times. This chain joins TRBV5-1 and TRBJ1-1; 8 nucleotides align to TRBD1. The CDR3 consists of 15 residues. Trimming at V came to 4 bases and at J to 1 base, leaving 6 bases not matched to a gene. CDR1 SGHRS and CDR2 YFSETQ come from the germline V gene. The CDR3 sequence is CASSRVGQANTEAFF. CDR3 nucleotides: TGCGCCAGCAGCAGGGTGGGACAGGCGAACACTGAAGCTTTCTTT.